This record covers a single T cell receptor (beta chain). Its antigen specificity is not known. The record originates from a study of cytomegalovirus exposure and HLA in healthy donors (dated by TCRdb to the late 2010s). Context from the whole study: According to an earlier analysis of several hundred of the donors, about 190 million T cells yielded 117 million unique TCR beta sequences and around 280 Gb of sequence data. The study aimed to test whether signatures of past pathogen exposure could be identified by cataloging public T cell receptors. A later analysis re-analyzed previously published TCR beta repertoires from hundreds of donors and added high-resolution HLA genotyping to study TCR occurrence patterns. Along with the roughly 610-subject first cohort, a separate validation cohort of 120 different subjects was used. Of the roughly 400 genotyped donors, around 81% fell in the genetic ancestry cluster associated with self-reported Caucasian donors. Class I and class II HLA loci were covered by the typing at four-digit resolution. Every repertoire in the discovery cohort had been generated on one and the same sequencing platform. Roughly 5 DR-DQ haplotypes were handled as single units for association and clustering because linkage in the cohort was strong. High-throughput TCR immunosequencing, statistical association of individual TCRs with disease status, and machine learning were combined to predict cytomegalovirus infection status. To decide whether each TCR beta V gene segment behaved as functional or pseudogenic, an earlier analysis of some 580 of the donors relied on high-throughput TCR beta sequencing. The number of donors typed differed by locus, with roughly 629-640 for A, B, C, DRB1 and DQB1, roughly 550 for DQA1, 600 to 610 for DPA1, and around 460 for DPB1. Donor age, sex, ethnicity and CMV serostatus were compiled alongside the repertoire data. Around 330 gigabases of sequencing data and 91 million or so unique TCR sequences made up an early release that covered around 640 HLA-typed donors. In the later analysis, no new phenotypic data were used to find candidate immune exposures; instead, reliance was placed on TCR beta sequences and their occurrence across donors. A later genetic analysis used genome-wide SNP genotypes for about three fifths of the roughly 700 donors, treating that subset as a discovery cohort. On average, around 200,000 unique TCR beta nucleotide sequences were sequenced per donor among more than 350 genotyped donors of the cohort, with around 19% of those sequences being non-productive. The study profiled the T cell repertoires of around 700 subjects by immunosequencing and related them to cytomegalovirus serostatus. Results and caveats for the whole study, not just this receptor: Immune exposure information for the cohort was limited to CMV serostatus. The authors suggested that the approach could potentially be generalized to other disease states and immunological phenotypes. Because HLA typing was missing for some donors at each locus, association tests included only the typed subset. Most TCR sequences were observed very rarely across donors, whereas some public TCRs were present in many individuals. Assigning TCR associations to individual alleles was difficult when HLA alleles, especially DR and DQ, strongly co-occurred. V-gene and J-gene trimming of TCR beta chains was associated with a missense DCLRE1C variant in a later genetic analysis, and the association was replicated in an independent cohort. Correlated functional status among segregating V segments might be attributable to linkage disequilibrium, but an unknown experimental factor could not be ruled out. In the study, 150 to 200 TCR beta chains were listed as associated with cytomegalovirus. In a later analysis, most CMV-associated TCR beta chains were found to appear HLA-restricted, with HLA associations seemingly driven largely by CMV exposure. Because counts were too low, 15 or so rarely observed V segments, including chromosome 9 orphons, were excluded from the earlier analysis of about 500 of the donors. According to a later analysis, parvovirus B19, influenza, CMV and Epstein-Barr virus appeared linked to several top co-occurrence clusters. A further reported finding was that TCR beta sequences accurately predicted the HLA-A and HLA-B alleles for most subjects in the first cohort. In both the original and validation cohorts, the classifier was reported to diagnose cytomegalovirus status with high specificity and sensitivity. A later analysis associated roughly 17,000 TCR beta sequences with specific HLA alleles at a false discovery rate of 0.05. Sequencing depth was assumed to be roughly uniform across donors in the presence/absence analyses, though that assumption may not hold. In an earlier analysis of 500 to 650 of the donors, most TCR beta V segments appeared in productive rearrangements about 87% or about 30% of the time, broadly matching IMGT annotations. In this cohort, only TCR beta chains were sequenced, and detectable features were limited by the absence of alpha or paired-chain data. In a later analysis, HLA-associated TCR beta chains were found to be more clonally expanded and to have lower generation probabilities than equally common non-associated chains. In vitro tests confirmed that three of the cytomegalovirus-associated TCR beta chains recognize cytomegalovirus antigens. A group of highly shared sequence variants was considered likely to be a technical artifact of the sequencing pipeline. A later analysis found that TCR association rates varied across HLA loci, with DRB1 alleles showing the most associated TCRs and HLA-C alleles the fewest. Compared with the roughly 700-donor mean, donors in an Asian-associated ancestry cluster had fewer N-insertions in productive TCRs, according to a later genetic analysis.

In total, approximately 700 healthy bone marrow donors made up the cohort. Cohort members were all nominally healthy when sampled, although unrecorded immune exposures were likely present. The donor tested CMV seropositive, placing the donor among the approximately 310 seropositive members of the cohort. Each donor provided a peripheral blood sample, and peripheral blood mononuclear cells were used for TCR beta sequencing. The Qiagen DNeasy Blood Extraction Kit was used to extract genomic DNA from the blood cell samples. Library method: the immunoSEQ multiplex PCR assay. For the multiplex PCR, a mixture combining 60 forward primers for TCR Vbeta segments and 13 reverse primers for TCR Jbeta segments was used. A multiplex PCR assay on genomic DNA amplified the CDR3 region of rearranged TCR beta genes. Amplified TCR beta libraries were sequenced as 87-base-pair reads on the Illumina HiSeq System. The source study handled its data this way. A later analysis counted around 72 million unique TCR beta chains across the 500 to 850 repertoires, and roughly 9.9 million of these chains were shared by at least two donors. Raw reads were error-corrected and collapsed into unique sequences by a nearest-neighbor algorithm in which closely related sequences were merged to remove PCR and sequencing errors. CDR3 sequences were aligned to IMGT reference sequences to assign V, D and J gene segments. For a sequence to be retained, at least a six-nucleotide match to both a V gene segment and a J gene segment was required. Rearrangements were called productive when the CDR3 lacked stop codons and stayed in frame with V and J; all others were non-productive. Following IMGT convention, CDR3 was defined as the stretch from the second conserved V-encoded cysteine to the conserved J-encoded phenylalanine. The earlier analysis of about 610 of the donors excluded any sequence lacking an unambiguous match to a single V gene segment. In an earlier analysis of several hundred of the donors, V segments were called functional above 56.7% productive rearrangements and were called segregating when the between-donor standard deviation exceeded 5%. A statistical classification framework was built for diagnosing cytomegalovirus status from the catalog of TCR beta chain sequences. In a later analysis, TCR nucleotide sequences were compared against IMGT/GENE-DB human TR gene sequences so that V and J genes could be assigned. In a later analysis, CDR3 sequences and most-parsimonious VDJ recombination scenarios were assigned using the TCRdist pipeline. In a later analysis, every TCR beta chain was defined by the combination of its CDR3 amino acid sequence and its V-gene family, and reads without a unique V-gene family were dropped. In a later analysis, nearly 600 highly shared, low-generation-probability nucleotide sequences were removed to address suspected cross-contamination and a sequencing artifact. In a later analysis, a clonal expansion index for each public chain was calculated from normalized within-repertoire ranks of inferred template counts. Generation probabilities in a later analysis came from a VDJ recombination model fitted to out-of-frame rearrangements, and those results were checked against IGoR. Hypergeometric tests were used in a later analysis to score TCR-TCR, TCR-HLA and TCR-CMV co-occurrence, with a repertoire-size bias correction applied to the TCR pairs. A later analysis estimated false discovery rates by permuting HLA or CMV assignments 20 times. In a later analysis, co-occurring TCRs were grouped using DBSCAN, and TCRdist sequence similarity was added for clustering within HLA-allele-positive subsets. Repertoires with fewer than 30,000 or more than 120,000 public chains, plus five repertoires with anomalous nucleotide sharing, were excluded from co-occurrence clustering. Held by TCRdb, this immuneACCESS table contains in-frame sequences only and omits some clones. Under half of the omission traces to an unresolved V gene where checked; the cause of the rest is unknown. V and J calls and clone size come straight from that table; D and trimming were deduced from the DNA. The sample table includes about 200,000 clones. Of the sample, about 1% is held by the ten largest clones.

The sample taken for sequencing was PBMCs. The receptor comes from a woman under 40 in good health and CMV-seropositive.

The DNA is as follows: TGTGCCAGCAGTTTACGAGGAGATGAGCAGTTCTTC. It translates to CASSLRGDEQFF. The rearrangement joined TRBV27 to TRBJ2-1, with an unclear D gene assignment. The CDR3, cysteine through phenylalanine, is 12 amino acids long. Only the CDR3 DNA stays, 36 bases, in frame from base 1. Relative to germline, V is 2 bases shorter and J is 8 bases shorter, with 7 bases between their ends. CDR1 and CDR2, per the germline V gene (reference sequence), are MNHEY and SMNVEV.